These T cell receptor beta chains were read from a single sample in a study of CD8+CD57+ T cells in acquired aplastic anemia. One entry per CDR3 protein results from TCRdb running MiXCR on the reads. The table shows approximately 250,000 distinct CDR3 sequences, with approximately 80% occurring only once. Sequencing was done on a sample of sorted CD4+, CD8+, or CD8+CD57+ T cells (not recorded which) from PBMCs. Source of these receptors: a human donor with aplastic anemia. Each CDR3 is given with its conserved first and last residue. D genes are given only for firm matches. Size is omitted from some rows. Given values are once, few, many or a class for expanded clones.

v_call: TRBV20-1; clone_size: NA; d_call: NA; j_call: TRBJ2-5; cdr3_aa: CSASTGSQETQYF; cdr3_nt: TGCAGTGCTAGCACAGGGAGTCAAGAGACCCAGTACTTC
v_call: TRBV7-9; clone_size: NA; d_call: NA; j_call: TRBJ2-5; cdr3_aa: CASSFQCSGETDDF; cdr3_nt: TGTGCCAGCAGCTTTCAATGCAGCGGAGAGACCGATGACTTC
v_call: TRBV7-9; clone_size: NA; d_call: NA; j_call: TRBJ2-3; cdr3_aa: CASSLAGSHGTNYF; cdr3_nt: TGTGCCAGCAGCTTAGCGGGTAGTCACGGTACCAACTATTTT
v_call: TRBV2; clone_size: NA; d_call: NA; j_call: TRBJ2-5; cdr3_aa: CASSRAYRQEPQYF; cdr3_nt: TGTGCCAGCAGCAGGGCGTATAGGCAAGAGCCCCAGTACTTC
v_call: TRBV7-9; clone_size: NA; d_call: NA; j_call: TRBJ2-7; cdr3_aa: CASTPLAYEQYF; cdr3_nt: TGTGCCAGCACCCCCTTGGCCTACGAGCAGTACTTC
v_call: TRBV19; clone_size: NA; d_call: NA; j_call: TRBJ1-2; cdr3_aa: CASSIDSDGLVYGYTF; cdr3_nt: TGTGCCAGTAGTATAGATAGCGACGGGCTCGTATATGGCTACACCTTC
v_call: TRBV10-3; clone_size: few; d_call: NA; j_call: TRBJ1-2; cdr3_aa: CAISSTGYGYTF; cdr3_nt: TGTGCCATCAGTAGTACGGGGTATGGCTACACCTTC
v_call: TRBV5-1; clone_size: NA; d_call: NA; j_call: TRBJ2-2; cdr3_aa: CASSLYHRNTGELFF; cdr3_nt: TGCGCCAGCAGCTTGTATCATAGGAACACCGGGGAGCTGTTTTTT
v_call: TRBV11-3; clone_size: NA; d_call: TRBD2; j_call: TRBJ2-1; cdr3_aa: CASSSEITGGSDEQFF; cdr3_nt: TGTGCCAGCAGCTCAGAAATAACCGGGGGGAGCGATGAGCAGTTCTTC
v_call: TRBV7-2; clone_size: NA; d_call: NA; j_call: TRBJ1-1; cdr3_aa: CASSFSPLGEQVFFF; cdr3_nt: TGTGCCAGCAGCTTTTCTCCGCTCGGGGAGCAGGTCTTCTTCTTT
v_call: TRBV7-9; clone_size: NA; d_call: TRBD1; j_call: TRBJ1-1; cdr3_aa: CASSSKMTGSTEAFF; cdr3_nt: TGTGCCAGCAGCTCCAAGATGACAGGGAGTACTGAAGCTTTCTTT
v_call: TRBV9; clone_size: NA; d_call: NA; j_call: TRBJ2-7; cdr3_aa: CASRDGHTDTQYYF; cdr3_nt: TGTGCCAGCAGGGACGGGCACACAGATACGCAGTATTACTTC
v_call: TRBV2; clone_size: NA; d_call: NA; j_call: TRBJ1-1; cdr3_aa: CASRSRSNTEAFF; cdr3_nt: TGTGCCAGCAGGAGCAGGTCGAACACTGAAGCTTTCTTT
v_call: TRBV9; clone_size: NA; d_call: NA; j_call: TRBJ2-5; cdr3_aa: CATSRGPTEETHYF; cdr3_nt: TGTGCCACCAGCAGGGGCCCCACCGAAGAGACCCACTACTTC
v_call: TRBV3-1; clone_size: NA; d_call: TRBD1; j_call: TRBJ2-3; cdr3_aa: CASRTGVSTDTQYF; cdr3_nt: TGTGCCAGCAGGACAGGGGTGAGCACAGATACGCAGTATTTT
v_call: TRBV5-5; clone_size: NA; d_call: NA; j_call: TRBJ2-2; cdr3_aa: CASCVGTGELFF; cdr3_nt: TGTGCCAGCTGCGTGGGGACGGGGGAGCTGTTTTTT
v_call: TRBV7-3; clone_size: NA; d_call: NA; j_call: TRBJ2-1; cdr3_aa: CASSSGGASGQDQQFF; cdr3_nt: TGTGCCAGCAGTTCGGGCGGGGCTAGCGGACAGGACCAGCAGTTCTTC
v_call: TRBV7-8; clone_size: NA; d_call: TRBD1; j_call: TRBJ2-7; cdr3_aa: CAGSFHPDGTALSF; cdr3_nt: TGTGCCGGCAGCTTTCATCCAGACGGGACAGCGCTGTCCTTC
v_call: TRBV7-3; clone_size: once; d_call: NA; j_call: TRBJ2-5; cdr3_aa: CATSRGGEDVAHYF; cdr3_nt: TGTGCCACCTCCAGAGGCGGCGAGGACGTTGCCCACTACTTC
v_call: TRBV7-8; clone_size: NA; d_call: NA; j_call: TRBJ2-6; cdr3_aa: CASSLAGGSDAQYLTF; cdr3_nt: TGTGCCAGCAGCTTAGCGGGTGGTTCCGATGCGCAGTACTTGACTTTC
v_call: TRBV9; clone_size: NA; d_call: NA; j_call: TRBJ1-2; cdr3_aa: CASSVDVQVNGYTF; cdr3_nt: TGTGCCAGCAGCGTAGACGTACAGGTTAATGGCTACACCTTC
v_call: TRBV7-8; clone_size: NA; d_call: NA; j_call: TRBJ2-5; cdr3_aa: CASSNARGSEKPQYF; cdr3_nt: TGTGCCAGCAGCAATGCACGGGGGTCTGAAAAGCCGCAGTACTTC
v_call: TRBV9; clone_size: NA; d_call: NA; j_call: TRBJ1-1; cdr3_aa: CASRAGLSEVGTEAFF; cdr3_nt: TGTGCCAGCAGAGCTGGTCTCTCTGAGGTGGGCACTGAAGCTTTCTTT
v_call: TRBV5-6; clone_size: NA; d_call: NA; j_call: TRBJ1-1; cdr3_aa: CASSLGEVAEAFF; cdr3_nt: TGTGCCAGCAGCTTGGGGGAGGTAGCTGAAGCTTTCTTT
v_call: TRBV7-3; clone_size: NA; d_call: NA; j_call: TRBJ2-1; cdr3_aa: CASSPTAQRNTGEF; cdr3_nt: TGTGCCAGCAGCCCGACAGCACAAAGGAACACCGGGGAGTTC
v_call: TRBV7-8; clone_size: NA; d_call: TRBD2; j_call: TRBJ2-1; cdr3_aa: CASSSGGMGGQFF; cdr3_nt: TGTGCCAGCAGCTCCGGGGGGATGGGTGGACAGTTCTTC
v_call: TRBV9; clone_size: NA; d_call: NA; j_call: TRBJ1-1; cdr3_aa: CASSVEGYEQFFAFF; cdr3_nt: NA
v_call: TRBV7-8; clone_size: NA; d_call: NA; j_call: TRBJ2-5; cdr3_aa: CASSPPFERQETQYF; cdr3_nt: TGTGCCAGCAGCCCGCCTTTTGAGCGGCAAGAGACCCAGTACTTC
v_call: TRBV5-1; clone_size: NA; d_call: TRBD1; j_call: TRBJ2-3; cdr3_aa: CASSATGAGTQYF; cdr3_nt: TGCGCCAGCAGCGCTACAGGGGCAGGGACGCAGTATTTT
v_call: TRBV7-3; clone_size: NA; d_call: NA; j_call: TRBJ2-3; cdr3_aa: CASGAGGTDAQYF; cdr3_nt: TGTGCCAGCGGGGCCGGCGGCACTGATGCGCAGTACTTT
v_call: TRBV20-1; clone_size: NA; d_call: TRBD2; j_call: TRBJ2-3; cdr3_aa: CSAIASGEADTQYF; cdr3_nt: TGCAGTGCTATAGCTAGCGGGGAAGCAGATACGCAGTATTTT
v_call: TRBV7-2; clone_size: NA; d_call: NA; j_call: TRBJ1-1; cdr3_aa: CASSSTGGREAFF; cdr3_nt: TGTGCCAGCAGCTCAACTGGAGGTCGTGAAGCTTTCTTT
v_call: TRBV5-4; clone_size: NA; d_call: TRBD2; j_call: TRBJ2-7; cdr3_aa: CASSFTSADEQYF; cdr3_nt: TGTGCCAGCAGCTTTACTAGCGCAGACGAGCAGTACTTC
v_call: TRBV5-6; clone_size: NA; d_call: NA; j_call: TRBJ2-7; cdr3_aa: CASSLEGDHEQYF; cdr3_nt: TGTGCCAGCAGCTTGGAGGGGGACCACGAGCAGTACTTC
v_call: TRBV11-3; clone_size: NA; d_call: NA; j_call: TRBJ2-6; cdr3_aa: CASSLGGHYGANVLTF; cdr3_nt: TGTGCCAGCAGCTTAGGGGGTCACTACGGGGCCAACGTCCTGACTTTC
v_call: TRBV7-8; clone_size: NA; d_call: NA; j_call: TRBJ2-1; cdr3_aa: CASSFQRDGGALAQFF; cdr3_nt: TGTGCCAGCAGCTTTCAAAGAGACGGGGGAGCCCTTGCGCAGTTCTTC
v_call: TRBV7-2; clone_size: NA; d_call: NA; j_call: TRBJ2-1; cdr3_aa: CASSFQGGEGNVDQFF; cdr3_nt: TGTGCCAGCAGCTTCCAGGGTGGTGAGGGGAACGTTGACCAGTTCTTC
v_call: TRBV7-8; clone_size: NA; d_call: NA; j_call: TRBJ1-5; cdr3_aa: CASRVERTDTQHF; cdr3_nt: TGTGCCAGCAGGGTCGAGCGCACAGATACGCAGCATTTT